This T cell receptor (beta chain) was identified during a study of chronic HIV infection and antiretroviral therapy. TCRdb re-called the 5' RACE reads with MiXCR, one entry per CDR3 protein. The data contain some 38,000 distinct CDR3 sequences, roughly 8.8% of them singletons. This clonotype was detected ten times or more. The sample comprised peripheral blood. This sequence originates from an adult who had HIV and had not received antiretroviral therapy, or was an uninfected healthy control (not recorded which).

Written as DNA, the CDR3 is TGTGCCAGCAGTTTACTCGGGACAGTCTACGAGCAGTACTTC. The encoded protein is CASSLLGTVYEQYF. The V call is TRBV28, the J call TRBJ2-7; 7 bases align to TRBD1. The CDR3 length is 14 residues. J was trimmed by 3 bases and V by 2 bases; bases with no gene match: 4. Germline assignment: CDR1 MDHEN and CDR2 SYDVKM.